The 27 T cell receptor beta chains below were found in one sample sequenced in a study of metastatic and nonmetastatic thyroid tumors. TCRdb re-called the PCR reads via MiXCR. The sample consists of tens of thousands of clones, around 28% of them appearing once. Until they underwent thyroid surgery, no patient had received any treatment. Sequenced: tumor tissue. These receptors all stem from a female donor with papillary thyroid cancer or a benign thyroid nodule (not recorded which). Some clones in this sample may be carry-over from other donors' samples.

The sample holds many counts of this clone. This may be a read error, as it is one base from a much larger clone. The chain couples TRBV11-2 to TRBJ1-2; D not certain. The CDR3 is 13 amino acids. Germline CDR1 reads SGHAT; CDR2 reads FQNNGV. CDR3 DNA: TGTGCCGGCAGCCCATTTGGTCAGTATGGCTACACCTTC. This gives the protein CAGSPFGQYGYTF.

The sample holds many counts of this clone. Being one base from a much bigger clone, this may be a read error. The J gene is TRBJ2-1, the V gene TRBV4-1; a possible D gene is TRBD1 (5 bases). The V end lost 0 bases, the J end lost 3 bases, and 12 bases lay between the germline ends. This CDR3 has 16 amino acids. Germline-derived CDR1 and CDR2 are MGHRA and YSYEKL. CDR3 sequence (DNA): TGCGCCAGCAGCCAAGATTTTCAGCAGGGCTACAATGAGCAGTTCTTC. Amino acids: CASSQDFQQGYNEQFF.

This clone showed up many times. J is TRBJ2-1 and V is TRBV7-2, with 8 bases fitting TRBD2. V gave up 3 bases and J gave up 4 bases; unmatched junction bases: 14. The germline V gene has CDR1 SGHTA and CDR2 FQGNSA. The CDR3 runs to 18 residues. The CDR3 region is CASSLAGSRGGIYNEQFF. Written as DNA, the CDR3 is TGTGCCAGCAGCTTGGCCGGGTCGCGCGGGGGGATATACAATGAGCAGTTCTTC.

The chain joins TRBV5-4 to TRBJ2-3, with D maybe TRBD2 (6 bases). This CDR3 region has 20 residues. Germline loops: CDR1 SGHNT, CDR2 YYREEE (reference sequence). Trimming took off 0 bases at V and 2 bases at J, with 25 bases between the two ends. The CDR3 region is CASSLGQAGGSFIPTDTQYF. In DNA form, the CDR3 reads TGTGCCAGCAGCTTGGGGCAGGCAGGAGGGTCCTTCATTCCCACAGATACGCAGTATTTT.

The chain is built from TRBV7-3 and TRBJ2-7, with D perhaps TRBD1 or TRBD2 (5 bases each). V lost 2 bases and J lost 9, with 14 bases in between. The length of the CDR3 is 13 residues. Germline assignment: CDR1 SGHTA and CDR2 FQGTGA. CDR3 region: CASSLSSAGRQYF. DNA for the CDR3: TGTGCCAGCAGCTTATCTTCGGCAGGGAGGCAGTACTTC.

The chain joins TRBV4-1 to TRBJ2-6; possibly TRBD1 or TRBD2 for D (5 bases each). The CDR3 runs to 17 residues. Per the germline V gene, CDR1 is MGHRA and CDR2 is YSYEKL. V was pared by 3 bases and J by 2 bases, with 14 bases between. CDR3 protein: CASSHGGVGAGANVLTF. The CDR3 region has the DNA TGCGCCAGCAGCCATGGGGGTGTGGGGGCTGGGGCCAACGTCCTGACTTTC.

This clone was recorded a few times. Being one base from a much bigger clone, this may be a read error. Other DNA sequences in the same sample also yield this CDR3. The V gene is TRBV7-8, the J gene TRBJ1-1; the D is unclear. Germline CDR1 reads SGHVS; CDR2 reads FQNEAQ. This CDR3 region has 13 residues. V was clipped by 4 bases and J by 3 bases, with 9 bases between them. The CDR3 nucleotides are TGTGCCAGCAGCTCGGGTGGGGACACTGAAGCTTTCTTT. Translation: CASSSGGDTEAFF. The full variable domain, completed using reference TRBV7-8 and TRBJ1-1, is GAGVSQSPRYKVAKRGQDVALRCDPISGHVSLFWYQQALGQGPEFLTYFQNEAQLDKSGLPSDRFFAERPEGSVSTLKIQRTQQEDSAVYLCASSSGGDTEAFFGQGTRLTVV.

Concerning this clone: As the CDR3 is not closed by the conserved phenylalanine or tryptophan, this likely results from a read error. The chain employs TRBV10-3 and TRBJ2-7; TRBD2 aligns across 8 bases. Unmatched junction bases numbered 13, after V lost 3 bases and J lost 6 bases. The CDR3 consists of 16 residues. Germline CDR1 ENHRY, CDR2 SYGVKD. Written as DNA, the CDR3 is TGTGCCATCAGTGACGCGGCGGGGGGACGTGGTGGCGAGCAGTACTCC. Its translation is CAISDAAGGRGGEQYS.

This clone was seen ten or more times. This chain joins TRBV30 and TRBJ1-4, with 8 bases that match TRBD1. Germline values: CDR1 GTSNPN, CDR2 SVGIG (reference sequence). V gave up 3 bases and J gave up 7 bases; unmatched junction bases: 10. The CDR3 length is 15 residues. In DNA form, the CDR3 reads TGTGCCTGGAGCAGCCGGACAGGGAGAGGTGAAAAACTGTTTTTT. Protein product: CAWSSRTGRGEKLFF.

This clone showed up many times. This sequence joins TRBV2 and TRBJ2-3; D remains unclear. The V gene's germline CDR1 is SNHLY and CDR2 FYNNEI. V was shortened by 4 bases and J by 1 base, with 6 bases between the two germline ends. The CDR3 is 13 residues long. The CDR3 bases are TGTGCCAGCAGTGTCCTTGGCACAGATACGCAGTATTTT. This translates into CASSVLGTDTQYF.

This clone has a count of ten or more. The gene calls are TRBV29-1 and TRBJ1-1; maybe TRBD1 (5 bases). With 3 bases removed from V and 9 bases from J, the gap between germline ends came to 8 bases. CDR1 is SQVTM and CDR2 is ANQGSEA in the germline V gene. CDR3 size: 10 residues. CDR3 protein: CSVEAGQAFF. The CDR3 DNA reads TGCAGCGTTGAGGCGGGACAAGCTTTCTTT.

This clone was counted many times. This may stem from a read error, because a much larger clone lies one nucleotide away. The chain carries TRBV27 and TRBJ2-1; TRBD1 might be the D (6 bases). Germline V gene data show CDR1 as MNHEY and CDR2 as SMNVEV (reference sequence). The CDR3 length is 14 residues. In DNA form, the CDR3 reads TGTGCCAGCAGTACTCATGGACAGTACAGTGAGCAGTTCTTC. Residues: CASSTHGQYSEQFF.

In its sample, this clone ranks as medium-sized. V gene TRBV7-2 combines with J gene TRBJ1-6; D may be TRBD1 (6 bases). V dropped 1 base and J dropped 8 bases, with 12 bases sitting between them. The CDR3 sequence is 15 residues long. Looked up from germline, CDR1 is SGHTA and CDR2 is FQGNSA. The DNA for the CDR3 is TGTGCCAGCAGCTTAGAACAGGGCGGGGATTCACCCCTCCACTTT. Its translation is CASSLEQGGDSPLHF. Drawing the rest from reference TRBV7-2 and TRBJ1-6, the complete variable domain is GAGVSQSPSNKVTEKGKDVELRCDPISGHTALYWYRQSLGQGLEFLIYFQGNSAPDKSGLPSDRFSAERTGGSVSTLTIQRTQQEDSAVYLCASSLEQGGDSPLHFGNGTRLTVT.

V usage is TRBV11-2 and J usage is TRBJ1-1; D call uncertain. Per germline, CDR1 SGHAT and CDR2 FQNNGV. This CDR3 comprises 14 residues. V lost 3 bases and J 0 bases, leaving 8 bases between the germline ends. The CDR3 sequence: CASSFRRLNTEAFF. The CDR3 coding sequence is TGTGCCAGCAGCTTTCGCCGGCTGAACACTGAAGCTTTCTTT.

This clone rates as medium-sized (0.01 to 0.1%). The genes are TRBV6-1 and TRBJ1-5; D is uncertain. This CDR3 has 15 residues. The V gene's germline CDR1 is MNHNS and CDR2 SASEGT. Trimming pared 6 bases from V and 2 bases from J, leaving 14 bases between. This CDR3 reads CASRGGLWGNQPQHF. The CDR3 DNA reads TGTGCCAGCAGGGGTGGGCTTTGGGGCAATCAGCCCCAGCATTTT.

The chain couples TRBV20-1 to TRBJ1-6, with 8 bases aligning to TRBD1. This CDR3 has 14 residues. Germline trimming cut 6 bases from V and 7 bases from J; bases unmatched to any gene: 8. Germline loops: CDR1 DFQATT, CDR2 SNEGSKA (reference sequence). The CDR3 sequence: CSARPGQGNSPLHF. The CDR3 DNA sequence: TGCAGTGCCAGACCCGGACAGGGAAATTCACCCCTCCACTTT.

This clone was detected many times. The gene calls are TRBV20-1 and TRBJ1-3; 8 bases line up with TRBD1. V shed 5 bases and J 6 bases; nucleotides not matched to a gene: 3. CDR1 and CDR2 from the germline V gene are DFQATT and SNEGSKA (reference sequence). The CDR3 loop spans 12 amino acids. CDR3 in DNA: TGCAGTGCTTGGGACAGGTCAAACACCATATATTTT. Its protein product is CSAWDRSNTIYF.

This clone ranks as medium-sized (0.01 to 0.1%). J is TRBJ1-1 and V is TRBV11-3; TRBD1 is a possible D gene (5 bases). CDR1 SGHNT and CDR2 YENEEA come from the germline V gene. V was cut by 1 base and J by 7 bases, with 22 bases left in between. This CDR3 has 17 amino acids. CDR3 DNA sequence: TGTGCCAGCAGCTTAGGCCGGGACGGACGAACTAGGTATGAAGCTTTCTTT. It encodes CASSLGRDGRTRYEAFF.

This clone was picked up a small number of times. The V call is TRBV6-1, the J call TRBJ1-2; TRBD1 matches at 9 bases. Germline V gene sequence: CDR1 MNHNS, CDR2 SASEGT. The CDR3 totals 11 residues. V lost 10 bases and J lost 11; bases outside the gene matches: 8. This chain's CDR3 is CAISPGQGYTF. The CDR3, as DNA: TGTGCCATTAGTCCGGGACAGGGTTACACCTTC.

V gene TRBV28 combines with J gene TRBJ1-1, with D possibly being TRBD1 (5 bases). V lost 6 bases, J lost 4 bases, and 15 bases lay in between. Germline assignment: CDR1 MDHEN and CDR2 SYDVKM. CDR3 length equals 14 residues. CDR3 coding DNA: TGTGCCAGCAGGACGGGGCAGGCCAGCACTGAAGCTTTCTTT. As protein: CASRTGQASTEAFF.

The table lists this clone with many counts. This CDR3 is CASSQGRLNTEAFF. The CDR3 bases are TGCGCCAGCAGCCAAGGGAGGTTGAACACTGAAGCTTTCTTT. V gene TRBV4-3 combines with J gene TRBJ1-1; no firm D call. CDR1 is LGHNA, CDR2 YSLEER, per germline. The CDR3 covers 14 residues. V lost 1 base and J lost 0, with 6 bases in between.

This clone was seen at least ten times. The chain joins TRBV20-1 to TRBJ2-5; tentative D call: TRBD1 (6 bases). Germline CDR1 and CDR2: DFQATT and SNEGSKA (reference sequence). V was trimmed by 6 bases and J by 0 bases, leaving 11 bases between them. CDR3 length: 13 residues. CDR3 coding DNA: TGCAGTGCAACCGGACAGAACCAAGAGACCCAGTACTTC. Translating it yields CSATGQNQETQYF.

Many counts were recorded for this clone. The chain links TRBV6-2 or TRBV6-3 to TRBJ2-3, with 11 bases fitting TRBD2. Looked up from germline, CDR1 is MNHEY and CDR2 is SVGEGT. V trimming: 5 bases; J trimming: 11 bases; junction bases outside the gene matches: 9. The CDR3 extends over 14 amino acids. CDR3 in DNA: TGTGCCAGCAGTCGTAGCGGGGGGGCACCGAGGCAGTATTTT. It translates to CASSRSGGAPRQYF.

This clone is labeled as medium-sized. The gene calls are TRBV5-1 and TRBJ1-2; 8 nucleotides align to TRBD1. The germline V gene has CDR1 SGHRS and CDR2 YFSETQ. The CDR3 sequence is 15 residues long. J gave up 5 bases and V 5 bases, and 11 bases lay outside the gene matches. DNA of the CDR3: TGCGCCAGCAGTCTGATTCCGGGACAGGAGTATGGCTACACCTTC. It is translated as CASSLIPGQEYGYTF.

This clone was counted many times. A much larger clone sits a single nucleotide away, making a read error possible. This sequence joins TRBV19 and TRBJ1-2, with D possibly being TRBD1 (5 bases). This CDR3 has 13 amino acids. V was shortened by 10 bases and J by 7 bases, with 19 bases between the two germline ends. The germline gives CDR1 LNHDA, CDR2 SQIVND (reference sequence). CDR3 amino acids: CAIQQGGVGGYTF. The DNA for the CDR3 is TGTGCCATCCAACAAGGAGGGGTAGGTGGCTACACCTTC. Based on the CDR3 plus reference TRBV19 and TRBJ1-2, the full variable domain is DGGITQSPKYLFRKEGQNVTLSCEQNLNHDAMYWYRQDPGQGLRLIYYSQIVNDFQKGDIAEGYSVSREKKESFPLTVTSAQKNPTAFYLCAIQQGGVGGYTFGSGTRLTVV.

V usage is TRBV11-1 and J usage is TRBJ2-3, with TRBD2 as a possible D gene (5 bases). Germline lookup yields CDR1 SGHAT and CDR2 FQDESV (reference sequence). There are 15 residues in the CDR3. The V end was cut by 5 bases, the J end by 3 bases, with 15 bases between. The CDR3 loop reads CASSPLGVNTDTQYF. The CDR3 nucleotides read TGTGCCAGCAGCCCGCTGGGAGTGAATACAGATACGCAGTATTTT. Full variable domain (rest looked up from reference TRBV11-1 and TRBJ2-3): EAEVAQSPRYKITEKSQAVAFWCDPISGHATLYWYRQILGQGPELLVQFQDESVVDDSQLPKDRFSAERLKGVDSTLKIQPAELGDSAMYLCASSPLGVNTDTQYFGPGTRLTVL.

This clone was detected many times. The J gene is TRBJ2-5, the V gene TRBV28; 10 nucleotides line up with TRBD2. The CDR3 loop spans 16 amino acids. CDR1 is MDHEN and CDR2 is SYDVKM in the germline V gene. V lost 11 bases, J lost 5 bases, and 17 bases stayed unmatched. The CDR3 reads CAQHLAGVVRVETQYF. In nucleotides, the CDR3 is TGTGCCCAACATCTAGCGGGGGTAGTTCGCGTGGAGACCCAGTACTTC.